The entry below describes one TCR beta chain. This entry is derived from a study of cytomegalovirus exposure and HLA in healthy donors. As for the study in general: Tens of millions of unique TCR sequences came from HLA-typed donors in an early release.

PCR primers comprised 60 Vbeta and 13 Jbeta primers. Only in-frame clones appear in the TCRdb table, and some are missing; sequencing was by immunoSEQ multiplex PCR. The table shows 65,000 to 75,000 clones, with approximately 74% occurring only once. V was shortened by 5 bases and J by 1 base, with 9 bases between the two germline ends. The CDR3 contains 13 residues. Germline V gives CDR1 LNHDA, CDR2 SQIVND (reference sequence). The rearrangement joins TRBV19 to TRBJ2-7, with D perhaps TRBD2 (6 bases). Sequenced sample: PBMCs. The source is a man aged 40-55 years in good health and CMV-seropositive. The CDR3 DNA is TGTGCCAGTAGTGGGGGGATTTCCTACGAGCAGTACTTC. This codes for CASSGGISYEQYF.